These 17 T cell receptor beta chains were sequenced from one sample in a study of shared clonotypes between healthy human individuals. Generated by immunoSEQ multiplex PCR, the TCRdb table keeps only in-frame clones and is missing some. This sample has approximately 980,000 clones, with around 80% found just once. The sample comprised memory CD4+ T cells sorted from blood. The subset: CD45RA-negative fraction. All receptors derive from a man aged 18-30 years in good health.

The chain carries TRBV6-5 and TRBJ2-7, with 9 bases identical to TRBD1. After removal of 9 bases from V and 3 bases from J, the junction contained 9 bases not matched to a gene. The germline V gene has CDR1 MNHEY and CDR2 SVGAGI. The CDR3 loop spans 14 amino acids. The CDR3 DNA reads TGTGCCAGATTTGGGACAGGGAAACACTACGAGCAGTACTTC. It encodes CARFGTGKHYEQYF.

The chain links TRBV10-3 to TRBJ2-3; D gene ambiguous. The CDR3 spans 13 residues. CDR1 is ENHRY, CDR2 SYGVKD, per germline. V lost 6 bases and J 1 base, leaving 8 bases between the germline ends. In nucleotides, the CDR3 is TGTGCCATCAGGGCCGTTGGCACAGATACGCAGTATTTT. Protein: CAIRAVGTDTQYF.

The J gene is TRBJ2-1, the V gene TRBV6-5; no reliable D call. Per the germline V gene, CDR1 is MNHEY and CDR2 is SVGAGI. V was pared by 2 bases and J by 4 bases, with 6 bases between. This CDR3 has 13 residues. The CDR3 DNA sequence: TGTGCCAGCAGTTACGGTAGATACAATGAGCAGTTCTTC. This encodes CASSYGRYNEQFF.

This clone has just a few counts. This specimen includes other DNA sequences encoding the same CDR3. The genes are TRBV7-2 and TRBJ1-2; D is ambiguous. The CDR3 has 11 residues. Germline V gene sequence: CDR1 SGHTA, CDR2 FQGNSA. Deletions cut 2 bases from V and 5 bases from J, with 3 bases between. The CDR3 DNA is TGTGCCAGCAGCTTAACATATGGCTACACCTTC. This encodes CASSLTYGYTF.

This chain joins TRBV13 and TRBJ2-7; weak D call: TRBD2 (6 bases). The CDR3 has 15 amino acids. Per the germline V gene, CDR1 is PRHDT and CDR2 is FYEKMQ (reference sequence). Trimming stripped 0 bases from V and 2 bases from J, with 11 bases between. The CDR3 loop reads CASSLGSSGPYEQYF. CDR3 bases: TGTGCCAGCAGCTTAGGGAGTAGCGGCCCCTACGAGCAGTACTTC.

In this sample, this clone turned up a few times. The chain recombines TRBV6-1 with TRBJ2-3, with 7 nucleotides matching TRBD2. After removal of 2 bases from V and 3 bases from J, the junction contained 17 bases not matched to a gene. This CDR3 has 19 residues. Germline V lookup: CDR1 MNHNS, CDR2 SASEGT. The CDR3 coding sequence is TGTGCCAGCAGTGAAAGGGCGCGGGGGAGGACTAGTGGAACAGATACGCAGTATTTT. Translation: CASSERARGRTSGTDTQYF.

The chain uses TRBV6-6 and TRBJ2-7; no reliable D call. Germline V gives CDR1 MNHNY, CDR2 SVGAGI (reference sequence). There are 13 residues in the CDR3. V lost 0 bases to trimming and J lost 3 bases, with 6 bases between them. The CDR3 DNA is TGTGCCAGCAGTTACTCGGTAGTCTACGAGCAGTACTTC. Encoded protein: CASSYSVVYEQYF.

The chain couples TRBV29-1 to TRBJ2-1; D is undetermined. In germline, CDR1 is SQVTM, CDR2 ANQGSEA. CDR3 size: 12 residues. Deletions cut 4 bases from V and 10 bases from J, with 14 bases between. The CDR3 is CSVGAPEREQFF. The CDR3 coding sequence is TGCAGCGTTGGGGCCCCCGAACGGGAGCAGTTCTTC.

This clone has just a few counts. The chain joins TRBV23-1 to TRBJ1-1; unclear D gene. TRBV23-1 is marked as an open reading frame, function uncertain. The CDR3 has 13 residues. The germline V and J ends were trimmed by 6 bases and 3 bases, with 11 bases remaining between them. The CDR3 region has the DNA TGCGCCAGCAGCCTAACCCCTGACACTGAAGCTTTCTTT. Translating it yields CASSLTPDTEAFF.

The DNA for the CDR3 is TGTGCCAGCAGAGCTACAGGGGCACTCTACGAGCAGTACTTC. It encodes CASRATGALYEQYF. The chain couples TRBV7-2 to TRBJ2-7; 7 bases map to TRBD1. The germline CDR1 and CDR2 sequences are SGHTA and FQGNSA. Germline trimming cut 6 bases from V and 3 bases from J; bases unmatched to any gene: 8. This CDR3 has 14 amino acids. Supplemented by reference TRBV7-2 and TRBJ2-7, the full variable domain reads GAGVSQSPSNKVTEKGKDVELRCDPISGHTALYWYRQSLGQGLEFLIYFQGNSAPDKSGLPSDRFSAERTGGSVSTLTIQRTQQEDSAVYLCASRATGALYEQYFGPGTRLTVT.

This chain joins TRBV7-9 and TRBJ2-3; possible D gene TRBD2, 5 bases. The CDR3 extends over 17 amino acids. CDR1 is SEHNR and CDR2 is FQNEAQ in the germline V gene (reference sequence). V was trimmed by 7 bases and J by 2 bases, leaving 22 bases between them. The CDR3 nucleotides read TGTGCCAGCATCACCGGGTCCTTTCGGGGTCCCACAGATACGCAGTATTTT. This gives the protein CASITGSFRGPTDTQYF.

The V and J genes are TRBV6-1 and TRBJ1-1; D is possibly TRBD1 (5 bases). Trimming removed 5 bases at V and 1 base at J, with 11 bases between. CDR3 length equals 14 residues. Germline V CDR1 and CDR2: MNHNS, SASEGT. The CDR3 loop is CASSSDSWNTEAFF. For the CDR3, the DNA is TGTGCCAGCAGTTCCGACAGCTGGAACACTGAAGCTTTCTTT.

Note on this clone: The sample contains more than one DNA sequence encoding this CDR3. V and J are TRBV2 and TRBJ2-5, with D maybe TRBD2 (5 bases). This CDR3 is 12 amino acids long. Germline values: CDR1 SNHLY, CDR2 FYNNEI. Trimming removed 3 bases at V and 5 bases at J, with 7 bases between. CDR3 in DNA: TGTGCCAGCAGTGAGGTAGCGGAGACCCAGTACTTC. The encoded protein is CASSEVAETQYF. The whole variable domain, remainder taken from reference TRBV2 and TRBJ2-5, is EPEVTQTPSHQVTQMGQEVILRCVPISNHLYFYWYRQILGQKVEFLVSFYNNEISEKSEIFDDQFSVERPDGSNFTLKIRSTKLEDSAMYFCASSEVAETQYFGPGTRLLVL.

This chain's CDR3 is CASSLSSVGEQYF. Written as DNA, the CDR3 is TGTGCCAGCAGCCTAAGTAGCGTGGGCGAGCAGTACTTC. The chain combines TRBV7-2 with TRBJ2-7, with a tentative D call TRBD2 (5 bases). The germline gives CDR1 SGHTA, CDR2 FQGNSA. Trimming took 5 bases from V and 6 from J, leaving 14 bases between them. The CDR3 consists of 13 residues.

This clone was observed a few times. The rearrangement uses TRBV6-1 and TRBJ2-7; D unresolved. Per the germline V gene, CDR1 is MNHNS and CDR2 is SASEGT. With 2 bases removed from V and 6 bases from J, the gap between germline ends came to 5 bases. The CDR3 is made up of 11 amino acids. The CDR3 DNA sequence: TGTGCCAGCAGTGAAACGCGCGAGCAGTACTTC. It translates to CASSETREQYF.

The table lists this clone with a few counts. The chain is built from TRBV13 and TRBJ2-5; 9 nucleotides agree with TRBD2. The CDR3 has 15 residues. Trimming cost V 5 bases and J 2 bases; bases outside gene matches: 6. Looked up from germline, CDR1 is PRHDT and CDR2 is FYEKMQ (reference sequence). This CDR3 reads CASSPEREEQETQYF. The CDR3, as DNA: TGTGCCAGCAGCCCTGAGCGGGAGGAACAAGAGACCCAGTACTTC.

This chain joins TRBV5-1 and TRBJ1-3, with 10 bases matching TRBD1. V lost 4 bases, J lost 2 bases, and 6 bases stayed unmatched. This CDR3 is 16 amino acids long. Germline loops: CDR1 SGHRS, CDR2 YFSETQ. CDR3 in DNA: TGCGCCAGCAGCCAACAGGGACAGGGGACTGGAAACACCATATATTTT. It codes for CASSQQGQGTGNTIYF.